A single sample gave rise to the 14 T cell receptor beta chains below, sequenced in a study of breast tumors, draining lymph nodes, adjacent tissues. TCRdb re-derived calls from the multiplex PCR reads in MiXCR, one entry per CDR3 protein. The sample contains about 180,000 distinct CDR3 sequences, roughly 30% of which appear only once. Breast cancer patients provided tissue from their axillary draining lymph nodes. Sequencing was done on a sample of axillary lymph node tissue. These receptors were obtained from a female donor with breast cancer. Some clones in this sample may be carry-over from other donors' samples.

This clonotype was seen a handful of times. One end of the junction is discordant with germline, which a read error may explain. The V call is TRBV5-1, the J call TRBJ2-6; weak D call: TRBD1 (6 bases). Germline values: CDR1 SGHRS, CDR2 YFSETQ. The CDR3 is 13 residues long. CDR3 residues: CASRSGQSNTEAF. CDR3 sequence (DNA): TGCGCCAGCAGGTCCGGACAGTCGAACACTGAAGCTTTC.

This clonotype occurred many times. J is TRBJ2-7 and V is TRBV7-2, with 15 bases matching TRBD2. J gave up 6 bases and V 4 bases, and 1 base lay outside the gene matches. Germline CDR1 and CDR2: SGHTA and FQGNSA. This CDR3 region has 14 residues. The DNA for the CDR3 is TGTGCCAGCAGCTCGGGACTAGCGGGGGGCGAGCAGTACTTC. Its protein is CASSSGLAGGEQYF. Supplemented by reference TRBV7-2 and TRBJ2-7, the full variable domain reads GAGVSQSPSNKVTEKGKDVELRCDPISGHTALYWYRQSLGQGLEFLIYFQGNSAPDKSGLPSDRFSAERTGGSVSTLTIQRTQQEDSAVYLCASSSGLAGGEQYFGPGTRLTVT.

This rearrangement joins TRBV20-1 to TRBJ1-1, with 9 bases aligning to TRBD1. Trimming cost V 5 bases and J 5 bases; bases outside gene matches: 6. This CDR3 spans 13 amino acids. Germline V gene sequence: CDR1 DFQATT, CDR2 SNEGSKA (reference sequence). CDR3 nucleotides: TGCAGTGCTTATATACAGGGGGCGACTGAAGCTTTCTTT. Encoded protein: CSAYIQGATEAFF.

This clonotype was seen ten or more times. Compared with germline, one end of the junction differs, possibly owing to a read error. This rearrangement joins TRBV4-1 to TRBJ1-6; D possibly corresponds to TRBD1 (6 bases). Per the germline V gene, CDR1 is MGHRA and CDR2 is YSYEKL. The CDR3 has 16 residues. The CDR3 loop is CASSKDTDSGTSPLHF. The CDR3 nucleotides are TGCGCCAGCAGCAAAGACACGGACAGTGGGACTTCACCCCTCCACTTT.

A note on this clonotype: The DNA is left out, because the CDR3 cannot be placed on it with certainty; the CDR3 is given as TCRdb lists it. The rearrangement uses TRBV25-1 and TRBJ2-3. Per germline, CDR1 MGHDK and CDR2 SYGVNS. The CDR3 is 17 residues long, ends included. The CDR3 is CACSARTAGIGVDTQYF.

The chain recombines TRBV29-1 with TRBJ2-1, with 11 bases that match TRBD2. With V trimmed by 1 base and J by 8 bases, 1 base remained unmatched. The CDR3 is 13 residues long. The V gene's germline CDR1 is SQVTM and CDR2 ANQGSEA. Written as DNA, the CDR3 is TGCAGCGTTGAAGTAGCGGGGGGGCATGAGCAGTTCTTC. Translated: CSVEVAGGHEQFF.

J is TRBJ2-5 and V is TRBV9; TRBD1 agrees at 7 bases. Trimming removed 0 bases from V and 9 bases from J; junction bases left unmatched: 11. Germline V gene data show CDR1 as SGDLS and CDR2 as YYNGEE. The CDR3 runs to 15 residues. CDR3 sequence reads: CASSVGAGGNQPQYF. Here the CDR3 DNA reads TGTGCCAGCAGCGTAGGCGCAGGGGGAAATCAGCCCCAGTACTTC.

This clonotype came up many times. V usage is TRBV20-1 and J usage is TRBJ2-3; D is perhaps TRBD1 (5 bases). Trimming took 3 bases from V and 4 from J, leaving 8 bases between them. Germline V lookup: CDR1 DFQATT, CDR2 SNEGSKA (reference sequence). The CDR3 runs to 12 residues. The CDR3 DNA follows: TGCAGTGCTAGTCAGGGTGCAGATACGCAGTATTTT. Its protein product is CSASQGADTQYF.

This clonotype was detected only a few times. Possible read error: a much larger clone is one base away. The J gene is TRBJ2-3, the V gene TRBV14, with 9 positions matching TRBD1. The CDR3 is made up of 17 amino acids. Per germline, CDR1 SGHDN and CDR2 FVKESK. In DNA, the CDR3 is TGTGCCAGCAGCCAAGCACAGGGGGCCTGGGGCACAGCTACGCAGTATTTT. This encodes CASSQAQGAWGTATQYF.

This clonotype was seen many times. The chain recombines TRBV5-4 with TRBJ1-6; possible D gene TRBD1, 5 bases. Deletions cut 0 bases from V and 14 bases from J, with 18 bases between. This CDR3 region has 15 residues. Germline V gene data show CDR1 as SGHNT and CDR2 as YYREEE (reference sequence). Here the CDR3 DNA reads TGTGCCAGCAGCTTGGGGCGGGACTCGCGGGATTCCCTCCACTTT. It codes for CASSLGRDSRDSLHF.

At least ten counts were recorded for this clonotype. The rearrangement uses TRBV10-3 and TRBJ2-1; TRBD1 matches at 12 bases. Germline lookup yields CDR1 ENHRY and CDR2 SYGVKD. The CDR3 is 14 amino acids. The junction had 5 bases not matched to a gene; V was cut back by 6 bases and J by 8 bases. This chain's CDR3 is CAIRRDRGRDEQFF. In DNA, the CDR3 is TGTGCCATCAGGAGGGACAGGGGGCGGGATGAGCAGTTCTTC.

Only one count was recorded for this clonotype. This chain connects TRBV10-3 to TRBJ1-4; D is unresolved. CDR3 length: 12 residues. Trimming pared 4 bases from V and 8 bases from J, leaving 8 bases between. CDR1 is ENHRY and CDR2 is SYGVKD in the germline V gene. CDR3 protein: CAISAPGEKLFF. In DNA, the CDR3 is TGTGCCATCAGTGCCCCGGGGGAAAAACTGTTTTTT.

This clonotype was seen a single time. It is unclear where the CDR3 begins or ends on the DNA, so no DNA is shown, and the CDR3 is as TCRdb lists it. This chain uses TRBV5-1 with TRBJ1-2. The germline V gene has CDR1 SGHRS and CDR2 YFSETQ. 19 amino acids form the CDR3, both terminal residues included. The CDR3 protein is CASSFYICSASPGNYGYTF.

This clonotype was detected a few times. The V call is TRBV7-2, the J call TRBJ1-1, with D maybe TRBD1 (5 bases). V gave up 4 bases and J gave up 9 bases, with 15 bases separating them. The CDR3 consists of 13 residues. Germline V CDR1 and CDR2: SGHTA, FQGNSA. CDR3 amino acids: CASSWGLREKAFF. Written as DNA, the CDR3 is TGTGCCAGCAGCTGGGGCCTTCGGGAGAAAGCTTTCTTT.